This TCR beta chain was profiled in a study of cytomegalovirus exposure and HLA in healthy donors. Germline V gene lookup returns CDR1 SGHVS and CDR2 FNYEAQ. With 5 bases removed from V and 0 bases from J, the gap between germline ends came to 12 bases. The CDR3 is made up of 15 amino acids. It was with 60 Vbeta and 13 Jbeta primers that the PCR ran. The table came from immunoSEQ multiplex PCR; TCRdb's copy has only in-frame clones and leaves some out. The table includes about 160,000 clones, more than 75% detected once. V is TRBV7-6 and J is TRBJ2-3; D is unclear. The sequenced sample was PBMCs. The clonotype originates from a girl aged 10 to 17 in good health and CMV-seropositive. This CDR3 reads CASSPLAVSTDTQYF. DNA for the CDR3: TGTGCCAGCAGCCCACTCGCGGTTAGCACAGATACGCAGTATTTT.